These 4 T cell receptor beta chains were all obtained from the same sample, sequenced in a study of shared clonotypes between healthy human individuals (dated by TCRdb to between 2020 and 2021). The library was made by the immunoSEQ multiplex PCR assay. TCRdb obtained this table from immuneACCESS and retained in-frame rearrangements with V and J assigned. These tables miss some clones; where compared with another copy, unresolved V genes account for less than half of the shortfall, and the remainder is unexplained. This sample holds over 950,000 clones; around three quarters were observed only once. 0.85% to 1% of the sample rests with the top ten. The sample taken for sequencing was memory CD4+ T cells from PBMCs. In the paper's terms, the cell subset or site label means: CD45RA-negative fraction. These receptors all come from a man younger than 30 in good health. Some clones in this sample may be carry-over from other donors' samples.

CDR3 amino acids: CASPLARDVEQFF. The CDR3 DNA follows: TGTGCCAGCCCACTTGCGCGGGACGTTGAGCAGTTCTTC. This chain links TRBV18 with TRBJ2-1, with TRBD2 as a possible D gene (6 bases). Germline CDR1 KGHSH, CDR2 LQKENI. V lost 8 bases to trimming and J lost 9 bases, with 17 bases between them. This CDR3 comprises 13 residues.

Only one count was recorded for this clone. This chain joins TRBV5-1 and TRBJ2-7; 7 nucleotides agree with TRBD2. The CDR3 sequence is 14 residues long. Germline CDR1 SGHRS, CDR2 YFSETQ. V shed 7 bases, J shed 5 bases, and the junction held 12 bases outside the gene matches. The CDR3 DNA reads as TGCGCCAGCTCTCGGGTAACGGGAGGCGACGAGCAGTACTTC. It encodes CASSRVTGGDEQYF.

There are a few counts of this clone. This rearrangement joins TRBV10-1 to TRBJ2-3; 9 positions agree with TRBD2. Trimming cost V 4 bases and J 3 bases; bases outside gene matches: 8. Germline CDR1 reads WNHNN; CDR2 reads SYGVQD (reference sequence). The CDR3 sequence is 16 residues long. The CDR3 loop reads CASSAISGSGTDTQYF. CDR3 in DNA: TGCGCCAGCAGTGCAATTAGCGGGAGTGGTACAGATACGCAGTATTTT.

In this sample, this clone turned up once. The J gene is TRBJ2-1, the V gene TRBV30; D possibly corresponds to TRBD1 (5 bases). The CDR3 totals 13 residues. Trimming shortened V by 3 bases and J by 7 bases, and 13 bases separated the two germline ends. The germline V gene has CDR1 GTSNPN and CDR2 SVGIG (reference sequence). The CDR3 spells CAWSRTPSNEQFF. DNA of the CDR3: TGTGCCTGGAGCCGGACACCTAGTAATGAGCAGTTCTTC. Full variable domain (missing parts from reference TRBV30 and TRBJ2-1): SQTIHQWPATLVQPVGSPLSLECTVEGTSNPNLYWYRQAAGRGLQLLFYSVGIGQISSEVPQNLSASRPQDRQFILSSKKLLLSDSGFYLCAWSRTPSNEQFFGPGTRLTVL.